Shown below are 18 T cell receptor beta chains from a single sample sequenced in a study of blood T cells in healthy people across ages. A second about 6 to 12 cycle PCR used barcoded and J-beta primers. TCRdb reprocessed the 5' RACE reads with MiXCR, giving one entry per CDR3 protein. The sample lists 1.5 million to 2 million distinct CDR3 sequences; about 50% were seen once. Sequenced material: blood. These receptors originate from a woman aged 40 to 49 in good health.

This clonotype was counted between two and nine times. The genes are TRBV5-1 and TRBJ2-7; D unresolved. Germline V gene sequence: CDR1 SGHRS, CDR2 YFSETQ. The CDR3 totals 12 residues. The ends were cut back, 4 bases at V and 2 bases at J, with 7 bases in the middle. The CDR3 DNA sequence: TGCGCCAGCAGCAAGGTGGCCTACGAGCAGTACTTC. It yields the protein CASSKVAYEQYF. The entire variable domain, with the rest obtained from reference TRBV5-1 and TRBJ2-7, is as follows: KAGVTQTPRYLIKTRGQQVTLSCSPISGHRSVSWYQQTPGQGLQFLFEYFSETQRNKGNFPGRFSGRQFSNSRSEMNVSTLELGDSALYLCASSKVAYEQYFGPGTRLTVT.

The V and J genes are TRBV28 and TRBJ1-2, with TRBD1 as a possible D gene (5 bases). Per germline, CDR1 MDHEN and CDR2 SYDVKM. With 6 bases removed from V and 0 bases from J, the gap between germline ends came to 11 bases. The CDR3 is 14 amino acids. CDR3 amino acids: CASRGGSSNYGYTF. In DNA form, the CDR3 reads TGTGCCAGCAGGGGGGGGTCCTCTAACTATGGCTACACCTTC.

The chain uses TRBV7-9 and TRBJ1-2, with 9 positions matching TRBD1. Trimming cost V 5 bases and J 8 bases; bases outside gene matches: 9. Germline V lookup: CDR1 SEHNR, CDR2 FQNEAQ (reference sequence). The CDR3 totals 14 residues. The CDR3 sequence is CASSAPGTGRGYTF. Written as DNA, the CDR3 is TGTGCCAGCAGCGCCCCCGGGACAGGGCGAGGCTACACCTTC.

The V gene is TRBV12-3 or TRBV12-4, the J gene TRBJ2-7; perhaps TRBD1 as D (6 bases). V gave up 8 bases and J gave up 6 bases, with 11 bases separating them. The length of the CDR3 is 11 residues. The DNA for the CDR3 is TGTGCCAGCCGTACAGGGTGCGAGCAGTACTTC. This gives the protein CASRTGCEQYF.

CDR3 sequence reads: CASSPTDLETQYF. The CDR3 bases are TGTGCCAGCAGTCCAACCGATTTGGAGACCCAGTACTTC. The V and J genes are TRBV27 and TRBJ2-5; D gene unclear. V was trimmed by 5 bases and J by 5 bases, leaving 12 bases between them. The CDR3 runs to 13 residues. CDR1 and CDR2 from the germline V gene are MNHEY and SMNVEV (reference sequence).

Concerning this clonotype itself: This may stem from a read error, because a much larger clone lies one nucleotide away. The chain couples TRBV4-1 to TRBJ2-5; D uncertain. Trimming took 5 bases from V and 1 from J, leaving 20 bases between them. The germline CDR1 and CDR2 sequences are MGHRA and YSYEKL. The CDR3 has 17 residues. The DNA of the CDR3 is TGCGCCAGCAGCTTTCTCGGAGCCCACTCCGCCCAAGAGACCCAGTACTTC. Amino acids: CASSFLGAHSAQETQYF.

The V gene is TRBV6-1, the J gene TRBJ2-4, with D unresolved. The J call is doubtful: the DNA matches TRBJ2-7 better. Germline V gene data show CDR1 as MNHNS and CDR2 as SASEGT. The CDR3 has 14 amino acids. In DNA form, the CDR3 reads TGTGCCAGCAGTGAAGCACCCCCAAGCTACGAGCAGTACTTC. Translating gives CASSEAPPSYEQYF.

The J gene is TRBJ1-1, the V gene TRBV7-9, with D maybe TRBD1 (5 bases). CDR1 is SEHNR and CDR2 is FQNEAQ in the germline V gene (reference sequence). The CDR3 consists of 14 residues. Deletions cut 5 bases from V and 1 base from J, with 11 bases between. The CDR3 region is CASSPRQTNTEAFF. The CDR3 DNA reads TGTGCCAGCAGCCCCAGACAGACGAACACTGAAGCTTTCTTT.

The chain combines TRBV4-3 with TRBJ1-4; D is unclear. The V end was cut by 4 bases, the J end by 6 bases, with 18 bases between. CDR3 length: 16 amino acids. CDR1 LGHNA and CDR2 YSLEER come from the germline V gene. The CDR3 nucleotides are TGCGCCAGCAGCCCGTCCGGGAGCAGGTGGGATGAAAAACTGTTTTTT. It specifies CASSPSGSRWDEKLFF.

This chain connects TRBV28 to TRBJ1-2; D is perhaps TRBD1 (6 bases). The CDR3 has 15 amino acids. V lost 6 bases and J lost 7, with 21 bases in between. The germline gives CDR1 MDHEN, CDR2 SYDVKM. Here the CDR3 reads CASSSGGGAARGYTF. CDR3 in DNA: TGTGCCAGCAGCTCCGGTGGGGGGGCGGCTCGTGGCTACACCTTC.

This clonotype was observed a handful of times. The V and J genes are TRBV5-1 and TRBJ2-3, with TRBD1 as a possible D gene (5 bases). V was clipped by 0 bases and J by 2 bases, with 10 bases between them. CDR3 length: 15 amino acids. CDR1 and CDR2 from the germline V gene are SGHRS and YFSETQ. CDR3: CASSLAGRVTDTQYF. CDR3 DNA: TGCGCCAGCAGCTTGGCAGGCAGGGTCACAGATACGCAGTATTTT.

V gene TRBV4-3 combines with J gene TRBJ2-3; D might be TRBD1 (5 bases). Germline V lookup: CDR1 LGHNA, CDR2 YSLEER. The CDR3 runs 16 residues. Trimming removed 1 base from V and 4 bases from J, with 15 bases in between. The CDR3: CASSQGTGLVADTQYF. The CDR3 bases are TGCGCCAGCAGCCAAGGTACAGGTCTTGTGGCAGATACGCAGTATTTT.

This clonotype was seen a few times. CDR3 amino acids: CASKQYNEQFF. CDR3 nucleotide sequence: TGTGCCAGCAAACAGTACAATGAGCAGTTCTTC. V gene TRBV12-3 or TRBV12-4 combines with J gene TRBJ2-1, with D unclear. V lost 7 bases to trimming and J lost 4 bases, with 5 bases between them. The CDR3 totals 11 residues.

The chain employs TRBV6-6 and TRBJ2-1; 11 bases fit TRBD2. The CDR3 is 15 amino acids. Germline V gives CDR1 MNHNY, CDR2 SVGAGI (reference sequence). V was clipped by 8 bases and J by 9 bases; unmatched bases: 12. The DNA of the CDR3 is TGTGCCAGCCATATTAGCGGGGGGGCGGGGAGTGAGCAGTTCTTC. Translated, it gives CASHISGGAGSEQFF.

The rearrangement joins TRBV4-3 to TRBJ2-3; D is perhaps TRBD1 (5 bases). Deletions cut 1 base from V and 1 base from J, with 15 bases between. The CDR3 totals 17 residues. Germline lookup yields CDR1 LGHNA and CDR2 YSLEER. The CDR3 loop reads CASSQVRGSYGTDTQYF. The CDR3 coding sequence is TGCGCCAGCAGCCAAGTAAGGGGTAGTTACGGCACAGATACGCAGTATTTT.

The CDR3 loop reads CASRRLEFYEQYF. The CDR3 coding sequence is TGTGCCAGCAGGCGACTAGAGTTCTACGAGCAGTACTTC. The V and J genes are TRBV6-2 or TRBV6-3 and TRBJ2-7; weak D call: TRBD2 (6 bases). Trimming took off 6 bases at V and 3 bases at J, with 12 bases between the two ends. The CDR3 length is 13 residues. Per the germline V gene, CDR1 is MNHEY and CDR2 is SVGEGT.

The chain joins TRBV7-2 to TRBJ2-7, with a tentative D call TRBD1 (5 bases). The germline gives CDR1 SGHTA, CDR2 FQGNSA. The CDR3 runs 15 residues. Trimming stripped 5 bases from V and 3 bases from J, with 17 bases between. The CDR3 region has the DNA TGTGCCAGCAGCCTCGATAACAGGACCTTCTACGAGCAGTACTTC. Protein sequence: CASSLDNRTFYEQYF.

Worth noting for this clonotype: A read error may produce the germline difference seen at one junction end. The rearrangement links TRBV5-1 to TRBJ1-5, with D possibly matching TRBD1 (6 bases). This CDR3 is built from 15 residues. In germline, CDR1 is SGHRS, CDR2 YFSETQ. The DNA of the CDR3 is TGCGCCAGCTGCTTGAATCCAGGGGATAATCAGCCCCAGCATTTT. Translated, it gives CASCLNPGDNQPQHF.